This T cell receptor beta chain comes out of a study of blood T cells in healthy people across ages (dated by TCRdb to 2015 to 2017). The study in broad terms: In model experiments, roughly one uniquely barcoded TCR beta cDNA molecule per two T cells was captured by template switching. To avoid experimental bias, donors of different ages were randomly spread across the sequencing lanes. The donors were divided into four age groups: young (average around 17 years), middle-aged (about 39), aged (about 60) and long-lived (around 80). Using deep sequencing normalized with unique cDNA molecular identifiers, the study measured how TCR beta repertoire diversity changes with age. The study analyzed two additional independent replicas of 1 million unique cDNA reads from the same blood draw for two donors, one aged 18 to 30 and one aged 80 or older. What the work shows at the level of the full study, not this receptor alone: Observed TCR beta diversity correlated strongly with the percentage of naive T cells measured by flow cytometry. Bulk unsorted PBMC profiling prevented conclusive comparison of naive and antigen-experienced compartments. The CMV infection status of donors was not known, potentially confounding age-related changes in expanded clonotypes. Estimates of total diversity from one million sequenced T cells were regarded as lower bounds and underestimates. The long-lived group showed more naive CD4+ T cells, fewer expanded clones and increased TCR diversity than the aged group, suggesting age selection. As age increased, observed TCR beta diversity per million T cells dropped in a roughly linear way, and a significant reduction was already evident by age 40.

Donors were 35 to 40 systemically healthy Caucasian individuals from Russia aged 6 to 90 years. Ten milliliters of peripheral blood were drawn from each donor into EDTA-treated Vacutainer tubes. Ficoll-Paque density-gradient centrifugation was used to isolate PBMCs, with at least 6.5 million per sample. Trizol reagent was used to extract total RNA from PBMCs, with at least 5 micrograms per sample. For every donor, an aliquot of PBMCs went through flow cytometry to measure the percentages of naive CD45RAhigh/CD27high T cells. The method behind the library was 5' RACE. The sequencing machine was an Illumina HiSeq 2500. A second PCR of 7 to 11 cycles was performed with a sample-barcoded 5' primer and a J-beta primer mix. A template-switch 5' adaptor carrying 12 random nucleotides introduced a unique molecular identifier onto each TCR beta cDNA molecule. Each sample yielded at least 3 million CDR3-containing paired-end reads. First-strand cDNA was synthesized from all RNA with the Mint cDNA synthesis kit, primed by a TRBC-specific oligonucleotide. Following uracil-DNA glycosylase treatment, a first 18-cycle PCR with universal primers M1SS and BC2_uni_R was performed on all cDNA. Per the authors' processing: Each sample was normalized by randomly selecting 1 million high-quality reads, each carrying a distinct molecular identifier. Instead of being binned into consensus sequences, reads that shared molecular identifiers were thrown out. MiTCR, set to a Q25 quality threshold and the strictest error-elimination algorithm, was used for CDR3 identification, clonotype clustering and error correction. A nonparametric unseen species model with Euler transformation was used to estimate a lower bound on total TCR beta diversity. The public reads were reprocessed in TCRdb via fastp at Q25 and MiXCR, keeping in-frame beta chains. All rows with the same CDR3 protein become a single entry with the most common DNA and genes. TCRdb, not the authors, supplied the V and J calls. The table for this sample lists some 710,000 distinct CDR3 sequences; 35% to 50% of them were counted only once. 18% of the sample lies in the top ten.

About this clonotype: This receptor's antigen is unknown. No much larger clone exists at a distance of one base, and base qualities are not known.

The receptor was isolated from a man at least 80 years old in good health. The source material was blood.

The nucleotide sequence reads as follows: TGTGCCAGCAGCCAAGAACGAGTAGGGGAGCAGTACTTC. Its protein is CASSQERVGEQYF. The chain is assembled from TRBV4-2 and TRBJ2-7; the D gene is not confidently resolved. Spanning cysteine to phenylalanine, the CDR3 consists of 13 amino acids. Kept here is only the CDR3 DNA, which spans 39 bases and is read in frame from base 1. CDR1 and CDR2, looked up from the germline V gene, are LGHNA and YNFKEQ. The V and J ends are trimmed by 0 bases and 7 bases, leaving 10 bases between them.